This record concerns one TCR beta chain sequence. As originally analysed: Amplification of reference gene primers provided the estimated nucleated cell counts. Sequencing used immunoSEQ multiplex PCR; TCRdb keeps in-frame clones, though not all of them. V and J calls and clone size are as listed in that table; D and trimming were resolved from the DNA. The sample lists 300,000 or so clones, 70% to 90% seen once, with roughly 6.7% in the top ten. The source of the sample is a study of blood T cell repertoires in COVID-19. The TCR originated in a man between 18 and 29 years old who had recovered from COVID-19. Material: peripheral blood.

This CDR3 reads CSVRDRGTHEQYF. Written as DNA, the CDR3 is TGCAGCGTGCGAGACAGGGGGACCCACGAGCAGTACTTC. V is TRBV29-1 and J is TRBJ2-7; 9 bases line up with TRBD1. The CDR3 extends over 13 amino acids. V shed 6 bases, J shed 5 bases, and the junction held 8 bases outside the gene matches. Germline lookup yields CDR1 SQVTM and CDR2 ANQGSEA.